These 7 T cell receptor beta chains were all obtained from the same sample, sequenced in a study of cytomegalovirus exposure and HLA in healthy donors. PCR used 60 Vbeta primers and 13 Jbeta primers. Generated by immunoSEQ multiplex PCR, the TCRdb table keeps only in-frame clones and is missing some. The table lists fewer than 80,000 clones, about 76% of them singletons, with over 2.5% in the top ten. The sequencing sample was made of PBMCs. Receptors originate from a man between 18 and 35 years old in good health and CMV-seronegative.

The V call is TRBV19, the J call TRBJ1-6, with 7 bases identical to TRBD1. This CDR3 comprises 14 residues. Unmatched junction bases numbered 7, after V lost 6 bases and J lost 8 bases. Looked up from germline, CDR1 is LNHDA and CDR2 is SQIVND (reference sequence). Written as DNA, the CDR3 is TGTGCCAGTAGGTTCGGGACAGATTATTCACCCCTCCACTTT. This gives the protein CASRFGTDYSPLHF.

The chain links TRBV5-4 to TRBJ1-1; possible D gene TRBD1, 6 bases. With 2 bases removed from V and 1 base from J, the gap between germline ends came to 9 bases. This CDR3 comprises 14 residues. Germline V gives CDR1 SGHNT, CDR2 YYREEE (reference sequence). Written as DNA, the CDR3 is TGTGCCAGCAGCTTCGACAGGTCGAACACTGAAGCTTTCTTT. Translation gives CASSFDRSNTEAFF. Drawing the rest from reference TRBV5-4 and TRBJ1-1, the complete variable domain is ETGVTQSPTHLIKTRGQQVTLRCSSQSGHNTVSWYQQALGQGPQFIFQYYREEENGRGNFPPRFSGLQFPNYSSELNVNALELDDSALYLCASSFDRSNTEAFFGQGTRLTVV.

The chain uses TRBV29-1 and TRBJ1-2, with unresolved D. The CDR3 runs 13 residues. The germline V gene has CDR1 SQVTM and CDR2 ANQGSEA. V was cut by 2 bases and J by 3 bases, with 10 bases left in between. CDR3 amino acids: CSVEYEAYYGYTF. Written as DNA, the CDR3 is TGCAGCGTTGAATACGAGGCCTACTATGGCTACACCTTC.

V is TRBV5-1 and J is TRBJ2-5; TRBD2 matches 13 bases. CDR3 size: 16 residues. Germline CDR1 SGHRS, CDR2 YFSETQ. V trimming: 1 base; J trimming: 4 bases; junction bases outside the gene matches: 4. The CDR3, as DNA: TGCGCCAGCAGCTTGTGGACTAGCGGGGGAGGAGAGACCCAGTACTTC. Its protein is CASSLWTSGGGETQYF.

This CDR3 is CAIRSQGSVVHEQYF. In nucleotides, the CDR3 is TGTGCCATCAGATCCCAGGGGAGTGTGGTGCACGAGCAGTACTTC. The chain carries TRBV10-3 and TRBJ2-7; D is possibly TRBD1 (6 bases). The CDR3 sequence is 15 residues long. Trimming cost V 6 bases and J 5 bases, with 20 bases left between them. Germline values: CDR1 ENHRY, CDR2 SYGVKD.

The chain uses TRBV5-1 and TRBJ2-7; weak D call: TRBD1 (6 bases). In germline, CDR1 is SGHRS, CDR2 YFSETQ. Trimming left V 2 bases short and J 1 base short, with 10 bases between. The CDR3 spans 14 residues. The CDR3 nucleotides read TGCGCCAGCAGCTTCCTACAGGGTTCCTACGAGCAGTACTTC. Translating it yields CASSFLQGSYEQYF.

V gene TRBV5-4 combines with J gene TRBJ2-1, with TRBD2 as a possible D gene (5 bases). Per germline, CDR1 SGHNT and CDR2 YYREEE (reference sequence). The CDR3 contains 14 residues. V lost 4 bases to trimming and J lost 6 bases, with 14 bases between them. CDR3 sequence: CASSRQIGGNEQFF. DNA for the CDR3: TGTGCCAGCAGCCGTCAGATAGGAGGCAATGAGCAGTTCTTC.